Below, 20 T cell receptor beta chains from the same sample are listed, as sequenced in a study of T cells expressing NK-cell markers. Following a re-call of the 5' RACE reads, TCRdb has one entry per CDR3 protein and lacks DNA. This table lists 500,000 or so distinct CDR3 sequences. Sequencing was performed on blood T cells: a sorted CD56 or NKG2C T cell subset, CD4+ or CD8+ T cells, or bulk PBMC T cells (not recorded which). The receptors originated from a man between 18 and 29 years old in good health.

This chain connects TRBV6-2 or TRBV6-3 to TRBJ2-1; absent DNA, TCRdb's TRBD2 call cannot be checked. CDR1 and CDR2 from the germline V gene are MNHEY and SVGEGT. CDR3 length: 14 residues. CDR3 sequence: CASRLAVPVGRQFF.

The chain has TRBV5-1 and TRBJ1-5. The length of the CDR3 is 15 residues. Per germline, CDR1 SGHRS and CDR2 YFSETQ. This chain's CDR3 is CASSLEGRSGQPQHF.

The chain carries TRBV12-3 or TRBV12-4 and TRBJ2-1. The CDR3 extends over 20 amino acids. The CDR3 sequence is CASSLMQNRFIFSSYNEQFF.

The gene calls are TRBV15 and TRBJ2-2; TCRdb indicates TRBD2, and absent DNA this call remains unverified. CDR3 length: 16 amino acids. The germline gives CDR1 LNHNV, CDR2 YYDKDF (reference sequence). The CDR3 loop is CATSRPARVETGELFF.

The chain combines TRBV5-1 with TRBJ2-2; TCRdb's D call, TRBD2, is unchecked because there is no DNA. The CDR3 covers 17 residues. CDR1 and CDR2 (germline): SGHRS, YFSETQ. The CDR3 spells CASSSGADSVYTGELFF.

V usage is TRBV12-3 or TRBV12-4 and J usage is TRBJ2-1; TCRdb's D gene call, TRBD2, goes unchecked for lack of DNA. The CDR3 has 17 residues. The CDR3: CASSLHPWDGRGNEQFF.

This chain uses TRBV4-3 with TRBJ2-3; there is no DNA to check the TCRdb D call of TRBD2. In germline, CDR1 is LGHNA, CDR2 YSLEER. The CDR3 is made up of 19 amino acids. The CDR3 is CASSPSGSFLGTTTDTQYF.

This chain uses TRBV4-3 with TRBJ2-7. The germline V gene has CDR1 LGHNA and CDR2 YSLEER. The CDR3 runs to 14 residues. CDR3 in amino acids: CASSQEGRSYEQYF.

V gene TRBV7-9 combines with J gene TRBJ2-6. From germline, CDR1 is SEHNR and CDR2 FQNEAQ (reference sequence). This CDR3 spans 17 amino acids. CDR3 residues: CASSLLQNPSGANVLTF.

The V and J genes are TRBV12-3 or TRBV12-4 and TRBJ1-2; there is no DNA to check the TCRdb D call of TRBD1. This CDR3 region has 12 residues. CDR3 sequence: CASSQDRHGYTF.

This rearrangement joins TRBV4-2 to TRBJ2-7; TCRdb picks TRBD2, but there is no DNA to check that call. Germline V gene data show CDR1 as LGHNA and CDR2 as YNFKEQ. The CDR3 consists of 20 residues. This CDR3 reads CASSPVPPGLAGGNTYEQYF.

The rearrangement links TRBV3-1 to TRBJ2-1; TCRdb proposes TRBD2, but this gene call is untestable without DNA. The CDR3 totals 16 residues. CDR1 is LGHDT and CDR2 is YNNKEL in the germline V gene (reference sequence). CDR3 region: CASSQGVAGGLDEQFF.

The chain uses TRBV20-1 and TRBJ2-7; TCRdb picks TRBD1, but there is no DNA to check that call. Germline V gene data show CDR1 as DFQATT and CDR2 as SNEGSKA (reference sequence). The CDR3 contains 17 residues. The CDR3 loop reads CSARDSLRDRGFYEQYF.

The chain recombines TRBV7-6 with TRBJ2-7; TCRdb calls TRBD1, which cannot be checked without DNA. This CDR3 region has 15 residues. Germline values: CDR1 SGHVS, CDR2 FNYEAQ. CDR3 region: CASSLGQGLGYEQYF.

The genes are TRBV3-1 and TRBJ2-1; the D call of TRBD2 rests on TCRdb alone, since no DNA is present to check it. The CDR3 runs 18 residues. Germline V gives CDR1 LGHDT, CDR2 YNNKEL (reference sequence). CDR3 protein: CATKGLAGGTSSYNEQFF.

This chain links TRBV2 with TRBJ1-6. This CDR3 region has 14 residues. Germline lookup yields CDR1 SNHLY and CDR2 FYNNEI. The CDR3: CASSTNSYNSPLHF.

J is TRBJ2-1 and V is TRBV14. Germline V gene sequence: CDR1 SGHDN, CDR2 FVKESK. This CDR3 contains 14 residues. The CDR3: CASSQGVIRNEQFF.

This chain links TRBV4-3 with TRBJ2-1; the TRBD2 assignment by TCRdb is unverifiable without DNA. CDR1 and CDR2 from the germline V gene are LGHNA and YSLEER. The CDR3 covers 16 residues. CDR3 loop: CASSPGTAGYYNEQFF.

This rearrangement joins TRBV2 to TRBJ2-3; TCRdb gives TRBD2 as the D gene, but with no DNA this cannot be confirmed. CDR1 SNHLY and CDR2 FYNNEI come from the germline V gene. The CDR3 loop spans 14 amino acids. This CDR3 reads CASGSGISTDTQYF.

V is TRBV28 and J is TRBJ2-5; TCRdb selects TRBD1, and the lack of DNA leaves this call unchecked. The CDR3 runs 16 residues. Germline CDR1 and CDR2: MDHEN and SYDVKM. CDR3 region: CASSFQRTGGRETQYF.